This TCR beta chain was captured by sequencing in a study of shared clonotypes between healthy human individuals. Study-wide points: Measured sharing among donors was expected to vary with sequencing depth. Limited genetic and exposure-history diversity came from having few donors.

V trimming: 2 bases; J trimming: 2 bases; junction bases outside the gene matches: 4. Looked up from germline, CDR1 is SGHTA and CDR2 is FQGNSA. CDR3 length: 16 residues. This clone was recorded many times. Its specificity is unknown. Profiled with immunoSEQ multiplex PCR; TCRdb holds only in-frame clones, not every one. The repertoire holds some 480,000 clones, around three quarters seen once, with roughly 12% in the top ten. The chain couples TRBV7-2 to TRBJ2-1; TRBD2 matches at 9 bases. The material sequenced was PBMCs. The clonotype comes from a middle-aged woman in good health. Some clones in this sample may be carry-over from other donors' samples. The CDR3 DNA sequence: TGTGCCAGCAGCTTACTAGCGGGAACGACCTACAATGAGCAGTTCTTC. It is translated as CASSLLAGTTYNEQFF.